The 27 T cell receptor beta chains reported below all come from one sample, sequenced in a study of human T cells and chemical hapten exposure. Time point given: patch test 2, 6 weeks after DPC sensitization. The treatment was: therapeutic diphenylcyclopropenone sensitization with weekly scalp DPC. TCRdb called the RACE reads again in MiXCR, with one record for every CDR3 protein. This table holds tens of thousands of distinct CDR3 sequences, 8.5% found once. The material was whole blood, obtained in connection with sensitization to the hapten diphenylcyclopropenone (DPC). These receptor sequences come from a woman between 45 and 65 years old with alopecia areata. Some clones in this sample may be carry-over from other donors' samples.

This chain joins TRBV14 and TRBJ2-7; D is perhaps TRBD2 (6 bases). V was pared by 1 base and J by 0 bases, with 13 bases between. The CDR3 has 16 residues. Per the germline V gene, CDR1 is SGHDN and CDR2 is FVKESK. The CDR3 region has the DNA TGTGCCAGCAGCCAAGGGCCGGGAGTGTTCTCCTACGAGCAGTACTTC. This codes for CASSQGPGVFSYEQYF. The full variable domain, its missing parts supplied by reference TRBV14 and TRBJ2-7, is EAGVTQFPSHSVIEKGQTVTLRCDPISGHDNLYWYRRVMGKEIKFLLHFVKESKQDESGMPNNRFLAERTGGTYSTLKVQPAELEDSGVYFCASSQGPGVFSYEQYFGPGTRLTVT.

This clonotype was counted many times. The chain's CDR3 is CASSLGPGTGTNYGYTF. The CDR3 nucleotides are TGCGCCAGCAGCTTGGGCCCCGGGACAGGGACTAACTATGGCTACACCTTC. This chain uses TRBV5-1 with TRBJ1-2; 9 bases agree with TRBD1. The CDR3 sequence is 17 residues long. CDR1 is SGHRS, CDR2 YFSETQ, per germline. Trimming at V came to 0 bases and at J to 0 bases, leaving 6 bases not matched to a gene.

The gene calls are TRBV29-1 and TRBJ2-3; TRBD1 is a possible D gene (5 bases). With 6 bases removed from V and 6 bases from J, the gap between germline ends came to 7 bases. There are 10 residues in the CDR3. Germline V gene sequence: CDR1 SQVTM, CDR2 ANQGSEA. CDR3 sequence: CSVRVDTQYF. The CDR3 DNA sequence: TGCAGCGTCAGGGTTGATACGCAGTATTTT.

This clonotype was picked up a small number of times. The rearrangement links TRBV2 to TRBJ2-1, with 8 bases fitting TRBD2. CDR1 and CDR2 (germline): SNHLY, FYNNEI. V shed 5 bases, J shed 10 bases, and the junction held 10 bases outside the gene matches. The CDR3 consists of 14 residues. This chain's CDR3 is CASSSERESREQFF. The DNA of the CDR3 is TGTGCCAGCAGTTCAGAGCGGGAGAGCCGGGAGCAGTTCTTC.

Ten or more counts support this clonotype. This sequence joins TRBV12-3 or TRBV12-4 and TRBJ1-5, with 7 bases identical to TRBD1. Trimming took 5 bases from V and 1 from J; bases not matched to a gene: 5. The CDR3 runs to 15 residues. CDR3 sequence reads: CASSQDRRSNQPQHF. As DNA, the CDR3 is TGTGCCAGCAGTCAGGACAGGAGAAGCAATCAGCCCCAGCATTTT.

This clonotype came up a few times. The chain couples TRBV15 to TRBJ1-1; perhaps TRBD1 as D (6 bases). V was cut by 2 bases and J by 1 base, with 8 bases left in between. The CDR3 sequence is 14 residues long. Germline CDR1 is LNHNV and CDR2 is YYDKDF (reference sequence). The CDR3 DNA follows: TGTGCCACCAGCAGACAGGGGACGAACACTGAAGCTTTCTTT. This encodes CATSRQGTNTEAFF.

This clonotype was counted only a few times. The CDR3 nucleotides are TGTGCCAGCAGCCAGTCTGCGGGGGGCGGGGAGACCCAGTACTTC. Amino acid sequence: CASSQSAGGGETQYF. The chain combines TRBV6-6 with TRBJ2-5, with 8 positions matching TRBD2. CDR3 size: 15 residues. Trimming took 6 bases from V and 5 from J; bases not matched to a gene: 11. Germline CDR1 MNHNY, CDR2 SVGAGI (reference sequence).

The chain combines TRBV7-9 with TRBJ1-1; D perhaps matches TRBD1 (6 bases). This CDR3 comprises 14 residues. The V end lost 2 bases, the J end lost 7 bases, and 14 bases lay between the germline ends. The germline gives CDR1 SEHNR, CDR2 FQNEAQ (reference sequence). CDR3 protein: CASSLPGGAGEAFF. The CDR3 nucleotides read TGTGCCAGCAGCTTACCCGGGGGGGCGGGTGAAGCTTTCTTT.

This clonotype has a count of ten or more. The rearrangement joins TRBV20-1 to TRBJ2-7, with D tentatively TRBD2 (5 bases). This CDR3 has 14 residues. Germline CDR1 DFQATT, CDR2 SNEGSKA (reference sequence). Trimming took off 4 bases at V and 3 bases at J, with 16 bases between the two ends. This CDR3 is CSAKSEAVNYEQYF. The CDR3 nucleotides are TGCAGTGCTAAGTCTGAAGCGGTAAACTACGAGCAGTACTTC.

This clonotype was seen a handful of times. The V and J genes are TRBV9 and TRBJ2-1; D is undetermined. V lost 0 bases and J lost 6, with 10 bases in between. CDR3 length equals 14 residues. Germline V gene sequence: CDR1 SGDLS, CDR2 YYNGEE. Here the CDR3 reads CASSVEGSLNEQFF. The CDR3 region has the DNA TGTGCCAGCAGCGTAGAAGGCTCCCTCAATGAGCAGTTCTTC.

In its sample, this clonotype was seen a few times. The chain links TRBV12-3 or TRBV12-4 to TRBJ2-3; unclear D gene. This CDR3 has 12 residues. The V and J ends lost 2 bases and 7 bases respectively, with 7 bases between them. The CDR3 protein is CASSLRDYTQYF. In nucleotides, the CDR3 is TGTGCCAGCAGTTTACGAGATTATACGCAGTATTTT.

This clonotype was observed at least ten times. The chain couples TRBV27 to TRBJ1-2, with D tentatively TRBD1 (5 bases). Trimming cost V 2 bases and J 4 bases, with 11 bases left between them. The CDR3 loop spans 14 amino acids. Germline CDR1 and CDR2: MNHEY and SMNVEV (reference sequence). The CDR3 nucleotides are TGTGCCAGCAGTTTAGCAGGGCGCGGCTATGGCTACACCTTC. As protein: CASSLAGRGYGYTF.

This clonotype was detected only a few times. The CDR3 is CATSFSSGGAAETQYF. CDR3 coding DNA: TGTGCCACCAGCTTTTCTAGCGGGGGGGCCGCGGAGACCCAGTACTTC. V and J are TRBV15 and TRBJ2-5; 12 nucleotides line up with TRBD2. This CDR3 contains 16 residues. V was pared by 5 bases and J by 5 bases, with 9 bases of the junction left unmatched. From germline, CDR1 is LNHNV and CDR2 YYDKDF (reference sequence).

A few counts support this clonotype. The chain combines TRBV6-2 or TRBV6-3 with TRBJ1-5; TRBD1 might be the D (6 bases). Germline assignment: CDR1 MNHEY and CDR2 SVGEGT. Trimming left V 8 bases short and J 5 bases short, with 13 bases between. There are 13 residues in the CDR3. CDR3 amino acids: CASDQTGYQPQHF. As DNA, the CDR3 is TGTGCCAGCGACCAGACAGGATATCAGCCCCAGCATTTT.

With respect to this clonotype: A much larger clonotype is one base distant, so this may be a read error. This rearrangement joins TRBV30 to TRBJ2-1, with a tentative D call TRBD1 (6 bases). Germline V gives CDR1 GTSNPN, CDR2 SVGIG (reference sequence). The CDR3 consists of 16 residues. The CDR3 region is CAWDRRGGGSCNEQFF. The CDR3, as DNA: TGTGCCTGGGACAGGCGTGGCGGAGGCTCCTGCAATGAGCAGTTCTTC.

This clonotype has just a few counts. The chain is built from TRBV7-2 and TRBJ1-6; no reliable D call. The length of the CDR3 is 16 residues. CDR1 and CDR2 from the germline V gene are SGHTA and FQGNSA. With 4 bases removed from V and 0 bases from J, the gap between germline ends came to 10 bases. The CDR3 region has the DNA TGTGCCAGCAGCTCGAGCCATAGCTCCTATAATTCACCCCTCCACTTT. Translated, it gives CASSSSHSSYNSPLHF.

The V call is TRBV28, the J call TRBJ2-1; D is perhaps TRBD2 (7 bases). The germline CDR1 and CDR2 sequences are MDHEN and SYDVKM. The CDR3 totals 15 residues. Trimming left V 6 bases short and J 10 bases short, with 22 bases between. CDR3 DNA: TGTGCCAGCAGCTCCCCAATCGGGACGGGGGGCGAGCAGTTCTTC. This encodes CASSSPIGTGGEQFF. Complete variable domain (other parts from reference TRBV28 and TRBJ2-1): DVKVTQSSRYLVKRTGEKVFLECVQDMDHENMFWYRQDPGLGLRLIYFSYDVKMKEKGDIPEGYSVSREKKERFSLILESASTNQTSMYLCASSSPIGTGGEQFFGPGTRLTVL.

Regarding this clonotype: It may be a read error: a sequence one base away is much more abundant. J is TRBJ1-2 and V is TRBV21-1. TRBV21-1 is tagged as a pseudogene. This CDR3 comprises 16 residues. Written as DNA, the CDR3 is TGTGCCAACAGCAAAGTAGCAGGACCCCCTAACTATGGCTACACCTTC. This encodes CANSKVAGPPNYGYTF.

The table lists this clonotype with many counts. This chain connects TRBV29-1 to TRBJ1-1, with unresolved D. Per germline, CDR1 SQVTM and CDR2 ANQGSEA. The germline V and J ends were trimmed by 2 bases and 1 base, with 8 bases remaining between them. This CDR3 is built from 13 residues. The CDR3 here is CSVEFQSNTEAFF. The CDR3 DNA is TGCAGCGTTGAATTTCAGTCGAACACTGAAGCTTTCTTT.

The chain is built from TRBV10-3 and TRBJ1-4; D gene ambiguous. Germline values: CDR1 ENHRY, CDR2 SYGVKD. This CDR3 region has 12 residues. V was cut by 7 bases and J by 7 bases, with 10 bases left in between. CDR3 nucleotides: TGTGCCATCAAAGGAGAAGCTGAAAAACTGTTTTTT. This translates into CAIKGEAEKLFF.

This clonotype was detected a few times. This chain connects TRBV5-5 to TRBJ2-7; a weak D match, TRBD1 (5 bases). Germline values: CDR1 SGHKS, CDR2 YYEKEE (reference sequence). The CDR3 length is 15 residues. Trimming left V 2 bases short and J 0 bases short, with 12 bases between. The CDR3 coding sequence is TGTGCCAGCAGCTTACAGGAGAAAAGCTCCTACGAGCAGTACTTC. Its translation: CASSLQEKSSYEQYF.

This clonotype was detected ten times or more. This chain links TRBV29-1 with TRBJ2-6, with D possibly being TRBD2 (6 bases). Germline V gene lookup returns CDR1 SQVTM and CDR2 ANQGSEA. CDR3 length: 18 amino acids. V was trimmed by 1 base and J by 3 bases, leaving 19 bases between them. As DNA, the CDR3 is TGCAGCGTTGAAGTCCGTGACGGGGGTCAAAGTGGGGCCAACGTCCTGACTTTC. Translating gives CSVEVRDGGQSGANVLTF.

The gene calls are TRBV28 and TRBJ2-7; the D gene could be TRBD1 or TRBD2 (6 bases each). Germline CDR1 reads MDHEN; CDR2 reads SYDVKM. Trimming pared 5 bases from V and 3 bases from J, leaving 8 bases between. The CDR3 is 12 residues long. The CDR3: CASSRGVYEQYF. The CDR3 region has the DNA TGTGCCAGCAGTAGGGGGGTCTACGAGCAGTACTTC.

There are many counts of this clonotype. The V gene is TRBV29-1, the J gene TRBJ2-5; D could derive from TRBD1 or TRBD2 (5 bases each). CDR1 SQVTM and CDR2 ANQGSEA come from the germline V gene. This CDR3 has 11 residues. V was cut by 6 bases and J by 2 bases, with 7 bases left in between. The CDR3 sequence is CSVGPQETQYF. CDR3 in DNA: TGCAGCGTGGGACCACAAGAGACCCAGTACTTC. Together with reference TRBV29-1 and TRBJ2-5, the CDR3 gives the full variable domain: SAVISQKPSRDICQRGTSLTIQCQVDSQVTMMFWYRQQPGQSLTLIATANQGSEATYESGFVIDKFPISRPNLTFSTLTVSNMSPEDSSIYLCSVGPQETQYFGPGTRLLVL.

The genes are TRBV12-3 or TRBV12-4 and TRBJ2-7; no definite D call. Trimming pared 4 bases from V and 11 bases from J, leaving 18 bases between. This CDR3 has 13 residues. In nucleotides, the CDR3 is TGTGCCAGCAGTTCCACCCCCGGGCCTGGGAAGTACTTC. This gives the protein CASSSTPGPGKYF.

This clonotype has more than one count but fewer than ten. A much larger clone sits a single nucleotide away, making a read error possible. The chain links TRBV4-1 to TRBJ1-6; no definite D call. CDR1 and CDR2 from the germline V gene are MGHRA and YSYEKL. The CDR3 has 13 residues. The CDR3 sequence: CASSQDPVSPLNF. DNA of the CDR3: TGCGCCAGCAGCCAAGATCCCGTTTCACCCCTCAACTTT.

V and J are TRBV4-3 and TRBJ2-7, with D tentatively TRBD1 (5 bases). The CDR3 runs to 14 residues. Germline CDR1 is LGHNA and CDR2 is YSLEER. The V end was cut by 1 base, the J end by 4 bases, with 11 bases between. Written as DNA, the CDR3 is TGCGCCAGCAGCCAAGCCGACAGAAAGTACGAGCAGTACTTC. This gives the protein CASSQADRKYEQYF.